Listed below are T cell receptor beta chains from one sample, sequenced in a study of T-cell reconstitution after alpha-beta-depleted transplantation in children. MiXCR, applied by TCRdb to the PCR reads, yields one record per CDR3 protein. The sample lists roughly 790,000 distinct CDR3 sequences; roughly 15% were seen once. The material was PBMCs, mostly from graft donor cells, obtained 360 days after TCRalphabeta/CD19-depleted stem cell transplant. These receptors all come from a male patient between 10 and 17 years old who had a stem cell transplant for acute lymphoblastic leukemia, so the T cells may come from the graft donor. Both conserved end residues are part of each CDR3. The D gene is left open where the match is weak. Size is omitted from some rows. Given values are once, few, many or a class for expanded clones.

v_call,clone_size,j_call,d_call,cdr3_nt,cdr3_aa
TRBV5-1,many,TRBJ2-1,NA,TGCGCCAGCAGCTTGGTGATAGCCACCTACAATGAGCAGTTCTTC,CASSLVIATYNEQFF
TRBV12-3/TRBV12-4,NA,TRBJ1-2,TRBD1,TGTGCCAGCAGTGACAGGGGATCCCTTAACTATGGCTACACCTTC,CASSDRGSLNYGYTF
TRBV28,few,TRBJ2-5,NA,TGTGCCAGCAGTTTTTTAACAGCGATTCAAGCGACCCAGTACTTC,CASSFLTAIQATQYF
TRBV9,NA,TRBJ2-7,NA,TGTGCCAGCAGCGTAGGGGGGTTGTACTCCTACGAGCAGTACTTC,CASSVGGLYSYEQYF
TRBV15,many,TRBJ1-1,TRBD1,TGTGCCACCAGCAGCCAGGGGGCTTCAGAAGCTTTCTTT,CATSSQGASEAFF
TRBV13,few,TRBJ2-3,NA,TGTGCCAGCAGCTTACTAGTGTCCACAGATACGCAGTATTTT,CASSLLVSTDTQYF
TRBV13,NA,TRBJ2-7,TRBD2,TGTGCCAGCAGCATAGCGACTAGCGTCTACGAGCAGTACTTC,CASSIATSVYEQYF
TRBV15,NA,TRBJ2-1,TRBD2,TGTGCCACCAGAGGCCGAGGGGTTGTAAGCGGGAGAAGGTATGAGCAGTTCTTC,CATRGRGVVSGRRYEQFF
TRBV20-1,many,TRBJ1-5,NA,TGCAGTGCTAGAGCAGGGGTCAATCAGCCCCAGCATTTT,CSARAGVNQPQHF
TRBV5-4,few,TRBJ2-1,NA,TGTGCCAGCAGCTTGGTTTTAGGTCGGTACAATGAGCAGTTCTTC,CASSLVLGRYNEQFF
TRBV24-1,NA,TRBJ2-2,NA,TGTGCCACCAGTGACCGGACCGGGGAGCTGTTTTTT,CATSDRTGELFF
TRBV10-3,NA,TRBJ2-5,NA,TGTGCCATCAGTGCGGCACCCGGGGAGACCCAGTACTTC,CAISAAPGETQYF
TRBV6-5,NA,TRBJ2-7,TRBD2,TGTGCCAGCAGTTCTTTCGGGGGGGCGATATACGAGCAGTACTTC,CASSSFGGAIYEQYF
TRBV7-3,few,TRBJ2-1,TRBD2,TGTGCCAGCAGCTCGACTAGCGGACCCAACAATGAGCAGTTCTTC,CASSSTSGPNNEQFF
TRBV9,few,TRBJ2-1,NA,TGTGCCAGCAGCGCTAGCGTCGATGAGCAGTTCTTC,CASSASVDEQFF
TRBV5-4,many,TRBJ2-1,NA,TGTGCCAGCAGTTTGATAGGTTATGAGCAGTTCTTC,CASSLIGYEQFF
TRBV9,NA,TRBJ1-2,NA,TGTGCCAGCAGCGAGCGGACAGCCCATTATGGCTACACCTTC,CASSERTAHYGYTF
TRBV5-6,few,TRBJ2-3,TRBD1,TGTGCCAGCAGCTTGACGCAGGGGGCAATAGATACGCAGTATTTT,CASSLTQGAIDTQYF
TRBV11-1,NA,TRBJ2-1,TRBD2,TGTGCCAGCAGCTTCTTCCCGGGACTAGCGGGGGGAAGCTCCTACAATGAGCAGTTCTTC,CASSFFPGLAGGSSYNEQFF
TRBV4-1,few,TRBJ2-5,NA,TGCGCCAGCAGCCTTAGCCCCCTAGCCTTGTCGAGAGAGACCCAGTACTTC,CASSLSPLALSRETQYF
TRBV5-5,NA,TRBJ1-3,NA,TGTGCCAGCAGCTCCGATCACAGGATACCTGGAAACACCATATATTTT,CASSSDHRIPGNTIYF
TRBV5-1,NA,TRBJ2-6,NA,TGCGCCAGCAGTAGCGAAGCGGCCATTTCTGGGGCCAACGTCCTGACTTTC,CASSSEAAISGANVLTF
TRBV11-2,NA,TRBJ2-6,TRBD1,TGTGCCAGCAGCCCTAAACCGGGACAGGGGGCAGTTGGGGCCAACGTCCTGACTTTC,CASSPKPGQGAVGANVLTF
TRBV29-1,NA,TRBJ2-2,TRBD2,TGCAGCGTTGGGGCCGGTCTAGCGGGAAACACCGGGGAGCTGTTTTTT,CSVGAGLAGNTGELFF
TRBV5-1,NA,TRBJ2-5,TRBD1,TGCGCCAGCAGCCAAGAGACAGGGGTTCAAGAGACCCAGTACTTC,CASSQETGVQETQYF
TRBV28,few,TRBJ1-5,TRBD1,TGTGCCAGCAGTTCTCCCGGGACAGGGAATCAGCCCCAGCATTTT,CASSSPGTGNQPQHF
TRBV10-3,few,TRBJ2-7,TRBD1,TGTGCCATCCGTCCGAGGGGCACAGGGGGCGACGAGCAGTACTTC,CAIRPRGTGGDEQYF
TRBV20-1,once,TRBJ1-2,TRBD1,TGCAGTGCTAGGCAGGGACAGAACTATGGCTACACCTTC,CSARQGQNYGYTF
TRBV5-6,NA,TRBJ2-3,NA,TGTGCCAGCAGCGTAGGAAGGACAGATACGCAGTATTTT,CASSVGRTDTQYF
TRBV20-1,NA,TRBJ2-1,NA,TGCAGTGCTAGAGAATCGTCGAGGGGCCTCAATGAGCAGTTCTTC,CSARESSRGLNEQFF
TRBV19,NA,TRBJ1-5,NA,TGTGCCAGTAGTATAAGCAGGCCGAATAGCAATCAGCCCCAGCATTTT,CASSISRPNSNQPQHF
TRBV6-5,NA,TRBJ2-2,NA,TGTGCCAGCAGTTACTCGGGTTCCGGGGAGCTGTTTTTT,CASSYSGSGELFF
TRBV5-4,NA,TRBJ2-5,NA,TGTGCCAGCAGCTCTGGGGGCCCAGAGACCCAGTACTTC,CASSSGGPETQYF
TRBV20-1,NA,TRBJ2-2,TRBD2,TGCAGTGCCCCCGGCGGGGGCACCGGGGAGCTGTTTTTT,CSAPGGGTGELFF